The clone carrying this T cell receptor (beta chain) came up once. These data come from a study of blood T cell repertoires in COVID-19. Overall study context: The samples span acute and convalescent COVID-19 from the United States, Italy and Spain. Sources were T cells, B-cell-depleted T cells, or PBMCs; the material itself was cDNA or gDNA.

This CDR3 region has 13 residues. Looked up from germline, CDR1 is LNHDA and CDR2 is SQIVND (reference sequence). V gave up 4 bases and J gave up 5 bases, with 9 bases separating them. Original handling: Cell counts per sample came from amplifying reference gene primers. Sequencing used immunoSEQ multiplex PCR; TCRdb keeps in-frame clones, though not all of them. V and J calls and clone size are given by that table; D and trimming were obtained from the DNA. Of about 240,000 clones in the sample, 88% were seen once. The J gene is TRBJ2-1, the V gene TRBV19; tentatively, D is TRBD2 (6 bases). This clonotype was obtained from a woman in her 30s with acute or convalescent COVID-19. Material: peripheral blood. The CDR3 DNA follows: TGTGCCAGTAGTACGGGACTTAACAATGAGCAGTTCTTC. Residues: CASSTGLNNEQFF.